This T cell receptor beta chain was sequenced during a study of T cell responses to AZD1222 COVID-19 vaccine. General observations from the study: The study found Spike-specific TCR breadth and depth rose after two AZD1222 doses. Nearly half of unique spike-specific TCRs reportedly avoided B.1.351 and B.1.1.7 mutated regions.

Measured with immunoSEQ multiplex PCR; TCRdb has only the in-frame clones, and not every one. The sample lists approximately 150,000 clones; 90% were seen once. Points on this clone: Its specificity is not known.

The germline V gene has CDR1 LNHNV and CDR2 YYDKDF (reference sequence). The CDR3 is 15 residues long. Trimming took 5 bases from V and 7 from J, leaving 20 bases between them. The sample here was peripheral blood, taken 28 days after the second AZD1222 dose. The chain is built from TRBV15 and TRBJ2-5; TRBD2 might be the D (5 bases). The clonotype was recovered from an adult who received the AZD1222 COVID-19 vaccine. CDR3 in amino acids: CATSPRGGFLGTQYF. CDR3 sequence (DNA): TGTGCCACCAGCCCCAGAGGCGGGTTCTTGGGGACCCAGTACTTC.